The rows below give T cell receptor beta chains drawn from one sample of a study of brain metastases from non-small cell lung cancer. The table came from immunoSEQ multiplex PCR; TCRdb's copy has only in-frame clones and leaves some out. The sample lists about 2,000 clones; roughly nine tenths were seen once. Input material: primary lung tumor tissue. The receptors shown here come from a donor aged 40 or over with non-small cell lung cancer. Each CDR3 is given with its conserved first and last residue. The order of the fields is clone size, D gene, J gene, V gene, CDR3 DNA, CDR3 protein. D genes are given only for firm matches. Clone size is shown for a subset of rows, as once, few, many or a class of expanded clone.

>NA|TRBD1|TRBJ1-1|TRBV4-1
TGCGCCAGCAGCCAAAGCTGGGACAGCACTGAAGCTTTCTTT
CASSQSWDSTEAFF
>NA|TRBD1|TRBJ1-5|TRBV19
TGTGCCAGTAAGAACACAGGGGCCGAGCAGCCCCAGCATTTT
CASKNTGAEQPQHF
>NA|NA|TRBJ2-1|TRBV24-1
TGTGCCACCAGTGACCCCCCCGCAGAGGGCTTGGGTGAGCAGTTCTTC
CATSDPPAEGLGEQFF
>NA|NA|TRBJ1-5|TRBV24-1
TGTGCCACCAGTAGCACCACAGGTAATAGCAATCAGCCCCAGCATTTT
CATSSTTGNSNQPQHF
>once|NA|TRBJ1-1|TRBV28
TGTGCCAGCAGTTTATGGGGTGCTGGGCAGTCGAACACTGAAGCTTTCTTT
CASSLWGAGQSNTEAFF
>few|NA|TRBJ1-1|TRBV2
TGTGCCAGCAGTCCCCCTGGTGAAACTGAAGCTTTCTTT
CASSPPGETEAFF
>NA|NA|TRBJ2-1|TRBV30
TGTGCCTGGAGTCTGGGGGCTCCCTCCTACAATGAGCAGTTCTTC
CAWSLGAPSYNEQFF
>NA|NA|TRBJ1-5|TRBV3-1/TRBV3-2
TGTGCCAGCAGCCAAGAGGGACAAAATCAGCCCCAGCATTTT
CASSQEGQNQPQHF
>NA|NA|TRBJ1-5|TRBV5-5
TGTGCCAGCAGCGTCATGGGTGGCAATCAGCCCCAGCATTTT
CASSVMGGNQPQHF
>NA|TRBD2|TRBJ2-3|TRBV3-1/TRBV3-2
TGTGCCAGCAGCCAAAACCCCGGGGGGACAGATACGCAGTATTTT
CASSQNPGGTDTQYF
>few|NA|TRBJ2-7|TRBV19
TGTGCCAGTAGTATCCCAGGGTCCCACTACGAGCAGTACTTC
CASSIPGSHYEQYF
>NA|TRBD2|TRBJ2-7|TRBV27
TGTGCCAGCAGTCCCTCTTGGGGGGGGTACGAGCAGTACTTC
CASSPSWGGYEQYF
>NA|NA|TRBJ2-7|TRBV7-2
TGTGCCAGCAGCTTAGACCCAAACAGTTACGAGCAGTACTTC
CASSLDPNSYEQYF
>NA|TRBD1|TRBJ2-1|TRBV7-3
TGTGCCAGCAGCTCCCGGGACAGGGCGGGTGAGCAGTTCTTC
CASSSRDRAGEQFF
>NA|NA|TRBJ1-2|TRBV3-1/TRBV3-2
TGTGCCAGCAGCCAACCGGGACTGAGCTATGGCTACACCTTC
CASSQPGLSYGYTF
>NA|NA|TRBJ1-6|TRBV5-1
TGCGCCAGCAGCCCGCGCCCCAATTCACCCCTCCACTTT
CASSPRPNSPLHF
>NA|NA|TRBJ1-1|TRBV12-3/TRBV12-4
TGTGCCAGCAGCTCCCAGGTGGAAACTGAAGCTTTCTTT
CASSSQVETEAFF
>NA|NA|TRBJ1-2|TRBV12-3/TRBV12-4
TGTGCCAGCAGTGATGGACTCTCCTACACCTTC
CASSDGLSYTF
>NA|NA|TRBJ1-1|TRBV10-3
TGTGCCATCAGGGCAGGGATAACACGGGGCCCTGAAGCTTTCTTT
CAIRAGITRGPEAFF
>once|NA|TRBJ1-1|TRBV2
TGTGCCAGCAGAACTACAGGGAAGAGAAAGGAAGCTTTCTTT
CASRTTGKRKEAFF
>NA|NA|TRBJ2-1|TRBV12-3/TRBV12-4
TGTGCCAGCAGACCTAACTCAGGGGCTGAGCAGTTCTTC
CASRPNSGAEQFF
>NA|NA|TRBJ2-2|TRBV14
TGTGCCAGCAGCCAAGGGACAGCCCGGGGCGGGGAGCTGTTTTTT
CASSQGTARGGELFF
>NA|NA|TRBJ1-5|TRBV2
TGTGCCAGCGTCGGGGGGGACAATCAGCCCCAGCATTTT
CASVGGDNQPQHF
>once|TRBD1|TRBJ2-2|TRBV27
TGTGCCAGCAGTTGGGGACAGGGGAAGTACACCGGGGAGCTGTTTTTT
CASSWGQGKYTGELFF
>NA|NA|TRBJ1-2|TRBV29-1
TGCAGCGTTGAAGACCTCTTTCCTGCCTATGGCTACACCTTC
CSVEDLFPAYGYTF